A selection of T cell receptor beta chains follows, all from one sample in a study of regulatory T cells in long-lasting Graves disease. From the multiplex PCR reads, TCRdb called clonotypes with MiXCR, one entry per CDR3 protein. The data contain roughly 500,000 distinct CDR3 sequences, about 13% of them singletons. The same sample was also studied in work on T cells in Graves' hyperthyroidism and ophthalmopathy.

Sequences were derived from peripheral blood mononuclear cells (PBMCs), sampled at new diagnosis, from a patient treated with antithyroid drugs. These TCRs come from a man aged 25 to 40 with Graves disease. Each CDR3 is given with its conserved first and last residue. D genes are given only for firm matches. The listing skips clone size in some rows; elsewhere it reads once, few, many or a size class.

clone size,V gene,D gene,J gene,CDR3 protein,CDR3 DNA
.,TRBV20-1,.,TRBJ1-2,CSASPAVGNYGYTF,TGCAGTGCGAGCCCCGCGGTAGGAAACTATGGCTACACCTTC
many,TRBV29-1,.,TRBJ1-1,CSVEGQESNTEAFF,TGCAGCGTTGAAGGGCAGGAGTCGAACACTGAAGCTTTCTTT
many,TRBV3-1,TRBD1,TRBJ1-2,CASSPGRGLSYGYTF,TGTGCCAGCAGCCCGGGAAGGGGGCTGAGCTATGGCTACACCTTC
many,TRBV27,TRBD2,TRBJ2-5,CASSSSTSGETQYF,TGTGCCAGCAGTTCCTCGACTAGCGGAGAGACCCAGTACTTC
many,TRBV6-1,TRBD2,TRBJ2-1,CASTSERGAYNEQFF,TGTGCCAGCACAAGCGAGCGGGGGGCCTACAATGAGCAGTTCTTC
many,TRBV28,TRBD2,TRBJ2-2,CASRSPTSADTGELFF,TGTGCCAGCAGGAGCCCGACTAGCGCTGACACCGGGGAGCTGTTTTTT
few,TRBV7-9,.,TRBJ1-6,CASSLGPDNSPLHF,TGTGCCAGCAGCTTAGGGCCCGATAATTCACCCCTCCACTTT
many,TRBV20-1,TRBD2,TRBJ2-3,CSASPSGLGSDTQYF,TGCAGTGCTAGCCCTTCGGGACTAGGTTCAGATACGCAGTATTTT
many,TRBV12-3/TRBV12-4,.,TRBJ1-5,CASSYTGLGNQPQHF,TGTGCCAGCAGTTACACAGGGTTGGGCAATCAGCCCCAGCATTTT
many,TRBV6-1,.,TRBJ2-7,CASVRGDEQYF,TGTGCCAGCGTTAGGGGGGACGAGCAGTACTTC
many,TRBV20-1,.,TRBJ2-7,CSARPAVTGVYF,TGCAGTGCTAGACCGGCTGTTACGGGGGTGTACTTC
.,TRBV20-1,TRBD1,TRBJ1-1,CSEDRASYYSEAFF,TGCAGTGAAGACAGGGCATCTTACTACTCTGAAGCTTTCTTT
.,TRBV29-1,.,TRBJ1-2,CSVETSTYGYTF,TGCAGCGTTGAAACTTCGACTTATGGCTACACCTTC
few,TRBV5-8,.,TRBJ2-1,CASSWTVYSYNEQFF,TGTGCCAGCAGCTGGACAGTTTACTCCTACAATGAGCAGTTCTTC
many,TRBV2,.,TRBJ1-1,CASINPFMNTEAFF,TGTGCCAGCATTAACCCCTTCATGAACACTGAAGCTTTCTTT
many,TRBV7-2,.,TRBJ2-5,CASSQTVRETQYF,TGTGCCAGCAGCCAGACAGTCCGGGAGACCCAGTACTTC
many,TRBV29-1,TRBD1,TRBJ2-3,CSVEEGGQTTDTQYF,TGCAGCGTTGAAGAAGGGGGACAGACCACAGATACGCAGTATTTT
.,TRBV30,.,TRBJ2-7,CAWSVRRENEQYF,TGTGCCTGGAGTGTACGTAGGGAAAACGAGCAGTACTTC
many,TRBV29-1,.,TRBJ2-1,CSVGSGLYNEQFF,TGCAGCGTCGGAAGCGGCCTCTACAATGAGCAGTTCTTC
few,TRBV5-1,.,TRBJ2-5,CASSLELGLGETQYF,TGCGCCAGCAGCTTGGAATTGGGATTGGGGGAGACCCAGTACTTC
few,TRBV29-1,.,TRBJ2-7,CSVEKSGSYEQYF,TGCAGCGTTGAAAAGTCAGGGAGCTACGAGCAGTACTTC
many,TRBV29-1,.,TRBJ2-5,CSVSPLSGRQETQYF,TGCAGCGTTAGCCCGCTTAGTGGGAGACAAGAGACCCAGTACTTC
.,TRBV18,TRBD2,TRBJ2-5,CASSPRGGEYNQETQYF,TGTGCCAGCTCACCCCGCGGGGGGGAGTATAACCAAGAGACCCAGTACTTC
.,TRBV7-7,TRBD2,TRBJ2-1,CASSKTSGGTYNEQFF,TGTGCTAGCAGCAAGACTAGCGGGGGGACCTACAATGAGCAGTTCTTC
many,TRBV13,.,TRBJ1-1,CASSLNREGTEAFF,TGTGCCAGCAGCTTAAACAGGGAAGGGACTGAAGCTTTCTTT
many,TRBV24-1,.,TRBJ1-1,CATRGEANTEAFF,TGTGCCACCAGAGGGGAGGCGAACACTGAAGCTTTCTTT
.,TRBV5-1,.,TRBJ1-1,CASSSRGGLNPEAFF,TGCGCCAGCAGCTCAAGGGGGGGACTTAATCCTGAAGCTTTCTTT
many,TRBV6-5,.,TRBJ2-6,CASSYSDTNSGANVLTF,TGTGCCAGCAGTTACTCGGACACCAACTCTGGGGCCAACGTCCTGACTTTC
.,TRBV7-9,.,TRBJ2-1,CASSAGFKGFF,TGTGCCAGCAGCGCGGGGTTTAAAGGGTTCTTC
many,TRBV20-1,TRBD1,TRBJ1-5,CSATPEGRGAQPQHF,TGCAGTGCTACCCCCGAGGGCAGGGGGGCTCAGCCCCAGCATTTT
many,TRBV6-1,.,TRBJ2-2,CATSREQNTGELFF,TGTGCCACCTCCCGGGAGCAGAACACCGGGGAGCTGTTTTTT
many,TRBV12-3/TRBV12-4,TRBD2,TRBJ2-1,CASRPGTSGSSYNEQFF,TGTGCCAGCAGACCCGGGACTAGCGGGAGCTCCTACAATGAGCAGTTCTTC
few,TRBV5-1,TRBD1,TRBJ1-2,CASSPRQGVRTNYGYTF,TGCGCCAGCAGCCCCAGACAGGGGGTACGGACTAACTATGGCTACACCTTC
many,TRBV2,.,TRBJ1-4,CASSTRAGEKLFF,TGTGCCAGCAGTACAAGGGCGGGTGAAAAACTGTTTTTT
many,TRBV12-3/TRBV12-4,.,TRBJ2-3,CASRSPPDTQYF,TGTGCCAGCAGATCTCCCCCAGATACGCAGTATTTT
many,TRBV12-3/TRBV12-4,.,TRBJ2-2,CASNGAEEDAGELFF,TGTGCCAGCAACGGGGCGGAGGAGGACGCCGGGGAGCTGTTTTTT
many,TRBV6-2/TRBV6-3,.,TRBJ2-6,CASSPRWELPLTF,TGTGCCAGCAGTCCTAGGTGGGAACTTCCACTGACTTTC
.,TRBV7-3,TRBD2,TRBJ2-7,CASSSQRLAAYEQYF,TGTGCCAGCAGCTCTCAACGACTAGCGGCCTACGAGCAGTACTTC
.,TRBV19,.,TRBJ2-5,CASSMTAGPVETQYF,TGTGCCAGTAGTATGACCGCGGGGCCGGTCGAGACCCAGTACTTC
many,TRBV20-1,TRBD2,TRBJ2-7,CSAVTSGLHSYEQYF,TGCAGTGCCGTTACTAGCGGTCTACACTCCTACGAGCAGTACTTC
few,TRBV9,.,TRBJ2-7,CASSVDNTYEQYF,TGTGCCAGCAGCGTAGATAACACCTACGAGCAGTACTTC
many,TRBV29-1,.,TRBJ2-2,CSVESTLNTGELFF,TGCAGCGTTGAATCAACCTTAAACACCGGGGAGCTGTTTTTT
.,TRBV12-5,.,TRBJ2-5,CASGLVGVRGGGETQYF,TGTGCTAGTGGTTTGGTAGGGGTTAGGGGAGGTGGAGAGACCCAGTACTTC
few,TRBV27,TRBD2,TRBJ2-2,CASTGRLAGHPGELFF,TGTGCCAGCACCGGCAGACTAGCGGGTCACCCCGGGGAGCTGTTTTTT
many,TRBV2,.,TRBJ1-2,CASGGGANYGYTF,TGTGCCAGCGGGGGGGGTGCTAACTATGGCTACACCTTC
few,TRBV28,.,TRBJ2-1,CASSFGESLTNEQFF,TGTGCCAGCAGTTTTGGGGAGTCGTTGACCAATGAGCAGTTCTTC
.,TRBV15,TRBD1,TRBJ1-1,CATSRRQGENTEAFF,TGTGCCACCAGCAGAAGACAGGGTGAGAACACTGAAGCTTTCTTT